The next 26 T cell receptor beta chains were all read from a single sample in a study of shared clonotypes between healthy human individuals. Sequencing was performed with immunoSEQ multiplex PCR; in TCRdb, only in-frame clones are kept and a portion is missing. The sample lists about 480,000 clones, 75% to 85% seen once, with 13% in the top ten. Sequenced: PBMCs. The receptors shown here come from a middle-aged woman in good health. Some clones in this sample may be carry-over from other donors' samples.

The chain joins TRBV2 to TRBJ1-1; D might be TRBD1 (5 bases). V was trimmed by 1 base and J by 5 bases, leaving 11 bases between them. The germline gives CDR1 SNHLY, CDR2 FYNNEI. This CDR3 is built from 14 residues. The CDR3 coding sequence is TGTGCCAGCAGTGAAGAGCGGGGGGTTACTGAAGCTTTCTTT. Translated: CASSEERGVTEAFF.

The genes are TRBV11-3 and TRBJ2-2, with 11 bases identical to TRBD1. J gave up 7 bases and V 4 bases, and 14 bases lay outside the gene matches. Germline lookup yields CDR1 SGHNT and CDR2 YENEEA. The CDR3 runs 18 residues. The CDR3 DNA reads as TGTGCCAGCAGCTCCCCCCCCGGGACAGGGGGTTACGGCGGGGAGCTGTTTTTT. Amino acid sequence: CASSSPPGTGGYGGELFF.

V usage is TRBV9 and J usage is TRBJ2-5; TRBD2 matches at 9 bases. Germline V CDR1 and CDR2: SGDLS, YYNGEE. CDR3 length equals 18 residues. V dropped 0 bases and J dropped 4; count of bases not matched to a gene: 13. The DNA of the CDR3 is TGTGCCAGCAGCGTAGAGGGGTCGGGTCTAGCGGGGCGAGAGACCCAGTACTTC. Amino acids: CASSVEGSGLAGRETQYF.

The chain uses TRBV5-1 and TRBJ2-5, with D hard to call. The length of the CDR3 is 14 residues. Germline V gene sequence: CDR1 SGHRS, CDR2 YFSETQ. V lost 0 bases to trimming and J lost 5 bases, with 11 bases between them. The DNA of the CDR3 is TGCGCCAGCAGCTTGGGGTCCTTTAGGGAGACCCAGTACTTC. This gives the protein CASSLGSFRETQYF.

CDR3 sequence (DNA): TGCGCCAGCAGCTTAAACCCGTCCGGACGGGGATCCTACGAGCAGTACTTC. This translates into CASSLNPSGRGSYEQYF. The chain combines TRBV5-1 with TRBJ2-7, with TRBD2 as a possible D gene (5 bases). Trimming took off 2 bases at V and 1 base at J, with 19 bases between the two ends. Germline CDR1 reads SGHRS; CDR2 reads YFSETQ. This CDR3 is built from 17 residues.

This chain uses TRBV6-5 with TRBJ1-4; a possible D gene is TRBD1 (5 bases). The germline V gene has CDR1 MNHEY and CDR2 SVGAGI. Trimming removed 6 bases at V and 6 bases at J, with 14 bases between. The CDR3 is made up of 14 amino acids. This chain's CDR3 is CASRETADDEKLFF. The CDR3 DNA is TGTGCCAGCAGAGAGACAGCGGACGATGAAAAACTGTTTTTT.

This chain connects TRBV11-1 to TRBJ2-7, with D perhaps given as TRBD1 or TRBD2 (5 bases each). The germline V and J ends were trimmed by 0 bases and 3 bases, with 6 bases remaining between them. This CDR3 has 13 amino acids. Germline CDR1 SGHAT, CDR2 FQDESV (reference sequence). The DNA of the CDR3 is TGTGCCAGCAGCTTAGCGAGGGGCTACGAGCAGTACTTC. It encodes CASSLARGYEQYF.

This clone was seen a single time. V is TRBV5-5 and J is TRBJ2-1; 13 nucleotides agree with TRBD2. V was pared by 0 bases and J by 15 bases, with 15 bases of the junction left unmatched. The CDR3 is 17 residues long. Germline V CDR1 and CDR2: SGHKS, YYEKEE (reference sequence). CDR3: CASSLDMRGGLAGAWFF. CDR3 bases: TGTGCCAGCAGCTTGGATATGAGGGGAGGACTAGCGGGAGCATGGTTCTTC.

The chain uses TRBV7-2 and TRBJ2-1; TRBD2 matches at 9 bases. CDR3 length equals 18 residues. Trimming at V came to 0 bases and at J to 4 bases, leaving 10 bases not matched to a gene. The germline V gene encodes CDR1 SGHTA and CDR2 FQGNSA. In nucleotides, the CDR3 is TGTGCCAGCAGCTTAGCGGGCGGGAGGGCCAGTTTTTACAATGAGCAGTTCTTC. Its translation: CASSLAGGRASFYNEQFF.

This clone has more than one count but fewer than ten. Within the sample, other DNA sequences also encode this same CDR3. This rearrangement joins TRBV5-1 to TRBJ1-1; the match to TRBD1 covers 8 bases. Germline-derived CDR1 and CDR2 are SGHRS and YFSETQ. V lost 4 bases and J lost 1; bases outside the gene matches: 3. There are 14 residues in the CDR3. Here the CDR3 reads CASSPGTGNTEAFF. In DNA, the CDR3 is TGCGCCAGCAGCCCTGGGACAGGGAACACTGAAGCTTTCTTT.

The rearrangement joins TRBV11-2 to TRBJ2-7; tentatively, D is TRBD1 or TRBD2 (6 bases each). V lost 6 bases and J lost 2, with 23 bases in between. This CDR3 has 17 amino acids. Germline CDR1 is SGHAT and CDR2 is FQNNGV. CDR3 residues: CASRDSGQGGTTYEQYF. The CDR3 DNA reads TGTGCCAGCAGGGACAGTGGCCAAGGCGGGACAACCTACGAGCAGTACTTC.

This chain uses TRBV5-4 with TRBJ2-5, with 9 bases aligning to TRBD1. Germline CDR1 reads SGHNT; CDR2 reads YYREEE (reference sequence). Trimming at V came to 7 bases and at J to 5 bases, leaving 6 bases not matched to a gene. CDR3 length: 13 residues. CDR3 in amino acids: CASADRGWETQYF. The CDR3 DNA follows: TGTGCCAGCGCCGACAGGGGGTGGGAGACCCAGTACTTC.

The V gene is TRBV30, the J gene TRBJ2-5; D is unclear. CDR1 is GTSNPN and CDR2 is SVGIG in the germline V gene (reference sequence). Deletions cut 5 bases from V and 3 bases from J, with 10 bases between. This CDR3 is 12 amino acids long. CDR3 DNA: TGTGCCTGGGATCGCGGAGAAGAGACCCAGTACTTC. It encodes CAWDRGEETQYF.

CDR3 bases: TGCGCCAGCAGCGTCGCTTTCGGGTTTACGGACGAGCAGTACTTC. The encoded protein is CASSVAFGFTDEQYF. The chain uses TRBV5-1 and TRBJ2-7; D ambiguous. The CDR3 extends over 15 amino acids. V lost 4 bases to trimming and J lost 5 bases, with 19 bases between them. Germline V gene sequence: CDR1 SGHRS, CDR2 YFSETQ.

Turning to this clone: A read error is possible here, since a much larger clone lies one base away. Additional DNA sequences in this sample encode the identical CDR3. This chain joins TRBV11-2 and TRBJ2-7, with 7 bases that match TRBD1. This CDR3 contains 15 residues. Germline CDR1 and CDR2: SGHAT and FQNNGV. CDR3: CASSLDYRGPYEQYF. As DNA, the CDR3 is TGTGCCAGCAGCTTAGACTACAGGGGACCCTATGAGCAGTACTTC.

V and J are TRBV9 and TRBJ2-3; TRBD1 matches at 12 bases. The V and J ends lost 0 bases and 5 bases, in that order; junction bases with no gene match: 10. The germline CDR1 and CDR2 sequences are SGDLS and YYNGEE. CDR3 size: 18 residues. For the CDR3, the DNA is TGTGCCAGCAGCGTAGCTACGGGGACAGGGGGCGGGGTAGATACGCAGTATTTT. It codes for CASSVATGTGGGVDTQYF.

CDR3 sequence reads: CASSEVPGHRSYEQYF. The DNA of the CDR3 is TGTGCCAGCAGTGAAGTACCGGGACACCGCTCCTACGAGCAGTACTTC. The V and J genes are TRBV6-1 and TRBJ2-7, with D perhaps matching TRBD1 (6 bases). Trimming took 1 base from V and 0 from J, leaving 13 bases between them. The CDR3 is made up of 16 amino acids. CDR1 and CDR2 (germline): MNHNS, SASEGT.

The genes are TRBV10-3 and TRBJ2-3; unclear D gene. V was pared by 7 bases and J by 1 base, with 6 bases between. The CDR3 is 12 amino acids. CDR1 ENHRY and CDR2 SYGVKD come from the germline V gene. Here the CDR3 DNA reads TGTGCCATCACCACAGGCACAGATACGCAGTATTTT. Protein: CAITTGTDTQYF.

This sequence joins TRBV4-1 and TRBJ1-1; D perhaps matches TRBD1 (6 bases). V lost 6 bases, J lost 0 bases, and 17 bases lay in between. The CDR3 is 16 amino acids. CDR1 and CDR2 (germline): MGHRA, YSYEKL. The CDR3 is CASRNPPQGLNTEAFF. For the CDR3, the DNA is TGCGCCAGCAGGAACCCCCCACAGGGTTTGAACACTGAAGCTTTCTTT.

The chain employs TRBV5-1 and TRBJ1-1; 8 bases agree with TRBD1. V trimming: 5 bases; J trimming: 11 bases; junction bases outside the gene matches: 14. The CDR3 has 14 amino acids. Germline V gene data show CDR1 as SGHRS and CDR2 as YFSETQ. The CDR3 region has the DNA TGCGCCAGCAGACCGGGACAGGCTGGCTCGGGCGCTTTCTTT. It codes for CASRPGQAGSGAFF.

V and J are TRBV7-2 and TRBJ1-2, with D possibly being TRBD1 (6 bases). Germline-derived CDR1 and CDR2 are SGHTA and FQGNSA. This CDR3 is 14 amino acids long. The V and J ends lost 4 bases and 3 bases respectively, with 12 bases between them. The CDR3 protein is CASSSSDRHYGYTF. The CDR3 coding sequence is TGTGCCAGCAGCTCCTCTGACAGGCACTATGGCTACACCTTC.

A few counts support this clone. This chain connects TRBV5-5 to TRBJ1-1; D call uncertain. In germline, CDR1 is SGHKS, CDR2 YYEKEE (reference sequence). V lost 6 bases and J 11 bases, leaving 20 bases between the germline ends. This CDR3 spans 13 amino acids. The CDR3 coding sequence is TGTGCCAGCAACTTCGATTTGACCGTGGGGGCTTTCTTT. Residues: CASNFDLTVGAFF.

The rearrangement uses TRBV7-6 and TRBJ2-7; 9 nucleotides match TRBD1. Per the germline V gene, CDR1 is SGHVS and CDR2 is FNYEAQ. The V gene end was trimmed by 0 bases and the J gene end by 5 bases; junction bases not matched to a gene: 8. This CDR3 comprises 16 residues. The CDR3 DNA reads TGTGCCAGCAGCTTAGCTGGGACAGGGAGGGATGACGAGCAGTACTTC. Amino acids: CASSLAGTGRDDEQYF.

The rearrangement uses TRBV19 and TRBJ1-1; D perhaps matches TRBD1 (5 bases). Germline CDR1 is LNHDA and CDR2 is SQIVND (reference sequence). There are 14 residues in the CDR3. The ends were cut back, 3 bases at V and 0 bases at J, with 8 bases in the middle. CDR3 amino acids: CASSIGTLNTEAFF. The CDR3 DNA is TGTGCCAGTAGTATCGGGACGTTGAACACTGAAGCTTTCTTT.

The chain uses TRBV4-1 and TRBJ2-5, with no clear D. Germline CDR1 MGHRA, CDR2 YSYEKL. Trimming left V 4 bases short and J 1 base short, with 10 bases between. The CDR3 covers 14 residues. The chain's CDR3 is CASSPELLQETQYF. The CDR3 DNA is TGCGCCAGCAGCCCGGAGTTACTCCAAGAGACCCAGTACTTC.

V is TRBV6-4 and J is TRBJ1-6; possibly TRBD1 for D (5 bases). Germline assignment: CDR1 MRHNA and CDR2 SNTAGT. The CDR3 spans 12 residues. This CDR3 reads CAGLYNNSPLHF. CDR3 nucleotide sequence: TGTGCGGGGCTATACAATAATTCACCCCTCCACTTT.